This entry lists 13 T cell receptor beta chains sequenced from one sample in a study of PD-1 blockade in mismatch repair-deficient tumors. Generated by immunoSEQ multiplex PCR, the TCRdb table keeps only in-frame clones and is missing some. The repertoire holds tens of thousands of clones, with approximately 90% as singletons. The sample in question was peripheral blood, obtained 52 weeks after starting pembrolizumab. The receptors stem from an adult with mismatch repair-deficient cancer.

The gene calls are TRBV19 and TRBJ2-1; 9 bases agree with TRBD2. J was trimmed by 0 bases and V by 7 bases; bases with no gene match: 4. The CDR3 length is 15 residues. CDR1 LNHDA and CDR2 SQIVND come from the germline V gene (reference sequence). CDR3 bases: TGTGCCAGTATCAATAGCGGGAGCTCCTACAATGAGCAGTTCTTC. It encodes CASINSGSSYNEQFF. Filled out from reference TRBV19 and TRBJ2-1, the complete variable domain reads DGGITQSPKYLFRKEGQNVTLSCEQNLNHDAMYWYRQDPGQGLRLIYYSQIVNDFQKGDIAEGYSVSREKKESFPLTVTSAQKNPTAFYLCASINSGSSYNEQFFGPGTRLTVL.

This rearrangement joins TRBV12-5 to TRBJ2-1, with 7 bases aligning to TRBD2. Germline-derived CDR1 and CDR2 are LGHNT and FRNRAP. V shed 9 bases and J 8 bases; nucleotides not matched to a gene: 7. The CDR3 runs to 12 residues. As DNA, the CDR3 is TGTGCTAGCGCCCGGCGGGAGTATGAGCAGTTCTTC. It yields the protein CASARREYEQFF.

The chain uses TRBV6-1 and TRBJ2-7; D unresolved. The germline V and J ends were trimmed by 5 bases and 7 bases, with 12 bases remaining between them. The length of the CDR3 is 12 residues. Germline CDR1 and CDR2: MNHNS and SASEGT. CDR3 sequence (DNA): TGTGCCAGCAGTTGGCATTCAAGGGAGCAGTACTTC. Amino acid sequence: CASSWHSREQYF.

The chain recombines TRBV5-6 with TRBJ2-7; tentatively, D is TRBD1 (6 bases). The CDR3 length is 14 residues. V gave up 4 bases and J gave up 0 bases, with 11 bases separating them. Germline lookup yields CDR1 SGHDT and CDR2 YYEEEE. DNA for the CDR3: TGTGCCAGCAGCATCGGGACAACCTCCTACGAGCAGTACTTC. This codes for CASSIGTTSYEQYF.

This chain connects TRBV29-1 to TRBJ2-2, with 10 bases that match TRBD1. Per the germline V gene, CDR1 is SQVTM and CDR2 is ANQGSEA. Germline trimming cut 3 bases from V and 5 bases from J; bases unmatched to any gene: 3. CDR3 length: 14 amino acids. CDR3 nucleotides: TGCAGCGTTGAGACAGGGGGCCGGACCGGGGAGCTGTTTTTT. This translates into CSVETGGRTGELFF.

The rearrangement joins TRBV2 to TRBJ2-7; 14 bases are shared with TRBD2. V shed 8 bases and J 7 bases; nucleotides not matched to a gene: 4. This CDR3 spans 13 amino acids. From germline, CDR1 is SNHLY and CDR2 FYNNEI. The CDR3 nucleotides read TGTGCCAGCCAAAGGACTAGCGGGAGGGAGCAGTACTTC. Translated: CASQRTSGREQYF.

The J gene is TRBJ2-7, the V gene TRBV4-3; D might be TRBD1 (6 bases). This CDR3 region has 14 residues. Germline V gene sequence: CDR1 LGHNA, CDR2 YSLEER. V was trimmed by 3 bases and J by 3 bases, leaving 12 bases between them. The CDR3 DNA is TGCGCCAGCAGCCACCGGGCAGGGGACTACGAGCAGTACTTC. Amino acid sequence: CASSHRAGDYEQYF.

This sequence joins TRBV28 and TRBJ2-7, with unresolved D. Germline assignment: CDR1 MDHEN and CDR2 SYDVKM. V dropped 10 bases and J dropped 6 bases, with 16 bases sitting between them. The CDR3 is 12 amino acids. CDR3 sequence reads: CATSNPLPEQYF. The CDR3 DNA reads as TGTGCCACCTCTAACCCCCTGCCCGAGCAGTACTTC.

The chain has TRBV19 and TRBJ1-2, with D unresolved. This CDR3 region has 15 residues. V lost 3 bases and J 5 bases, leaving 16 bases between the germline ends. In germline, CDR1 is LNHDA, CDR2 SQIVND (reference sequence). The CDR3 sequence: CASSISEIGSYGYTF. In nucleotides, the CDR3 is TGTGCCAGTAGTATTTCTGAAATCGGATCGTATGGCTACACCTTC.

The sample holds a few counts of this clone. The rearrangement joins TRBV12-5 to TRBJ2-4; either TRBD1 or TRBD2 may supply D (6 bases each). CDR3 length: 16 amino acids. Deletions cut 0 bases from V and 7 bases from J, with 16 bases between. From germline, CDR1 is LGHNT and CDR2 FRNRAP. For the CDR3, the DNA is TGTGCTAGTGGTTTGGTCCGGGGGCAGGGGATCAACATTCAGTACTTC. Translating gives CASGLVRGQGINIQYF.

CDR3 region: CASSSTPSAQETQYF. The CDR3 DNA reads as TGTGCCAGCAGTTCCACCCCTAGCGCACAAGAGACCCAGTACTTC. The chain couples TRBV6-5 to TRBJ2-5, with D maybe TRBD2 (6 bases). Trimming removed 4 bases at V and 2 bases at J, with 14 bases between. Per the germline V gene, CDR1 is MNHEY and CDR2 is SVGAGI. The CDR3 has 15 amino acids.

This chain uses TRBV11-3 with TRBJ2-1, with 10 bases fitting TRBD1. Germline CDR1 SGHNT, CDR2 YENEEA. J gave up 9 bases and V 4 bases, and 18 bases lay outside the gene matches. This CDR3 is 18 amino acids long. CDR3 sequence reads: CASSSYPGQGFFKLEQFF. The CDR3 DNA follows: TGTGCCAGCAGCTCATATCCGGGACAGGGGTTTTTTAAACTTGAGCAGTTCTTC.

V is TRBV4-1 and J is TRBJ2-3; the match to TRBD2 covers 16 bases. This CDR3 comprises 20 residues. V dropped 3 bases and J dropped 3; count of bases not matched to a gene: 12. From germline, CDR1 is MGHRA and CDR2 YSYEKL. CDR3 in amino acids: CASSHPTPGLAGGITDTQYF. DNA for the CDR3: TGCGCCAGCAGCCACCCAACCCCGGGACTAGCGGGAGGGATAACAGATACGCAGTATTTT.